This T cell receptor beta chain originates from a study of technical replicates of blood from several donors. Some clones are missing from TCRdb's copy, which holds only in-frame ones; the method was immunoSEQ multiplex PCR. This table holds approximately 76,000 clones, around 85% found once. Sequenced input: PBMCs. The sequence was obtained from a human donor in good health. Some clones in this sample may be carry-over from other donors' samples.

The chain's CDR3 is CSSTSTDTQYF. As DNA, the CDR3 is TGCAGCAGCACCAGCACAGATACGCAGTATTTT. The V and J genes are TRBV29-1 and TRBJ2-3; unclear D gene. The CDR3 sequence is 11 residues long. Per germline, CDR1 SQVTM and CDR2 ANQGSEA. V lost 8 bases and J 0 bases, leaving 6 bases between the germline ends.